This TCR beta chain was captured in a study of OX40 agonist ivuxolimab in advanced cancers. On the study more broadly: Treatment of patients was with ivuxolimab, an agonistic anti-OX40 (CD134) antibody. Three partial responders included one hepatocellular carcinoma patient and two cutaneous melanoma patients.

This CDR3 is 13 amino acids long. The V gene lost 2 bases and the J gene lost 5 bases, with 8 bases spanning the gap. The germline gives CDR1 SGDLS, CDR2 YYNGEE. Here immunoSEQ multiplex PCR was the method, and the copy in TCRdb shows in-frame clones only, minus some. The sample yields about 58,000 clones, about 87% seen once. J is TRBJ2-1 and V is TRBV9; no definite D call. This receptor was taken from an adult with an advanced solid tumor such as melanoma, head and neck, liver or kidney cancer. The input for sequencing was CD4+ or CD8+ T cells sorted from blood, taken in a trial of the OX40 agonist ivuxolimab. The CDR3 region has the DNA TGTGCCAGCAGCGTGGCTCCCAACAATGAGCAGTTCTTC. As protein: CASSVAPNNEQFF.